This T cell receptor (beta chain) is from a study of identical twins (dated by TCRdb to between 2015 and 2016). At the level of the whole study: To test whether fetal clonotypes persist, this study deep-sequenced TCR alpha and beta repertoires from monozygotic twins, from unrelated adults of various ages, and from cord blood. To rule out contamination, replicate twin experiments were performed at different times with different library preparation protocols. Study-wide findings and limitations: In beta out-of-frame sequences, excess twin sharing was weaker, because having fewer shared sequences lowered the signal-to-noise ratio. Invariant T cells such as MAIT and iNKT could partly confound zero-insertion analyses, although diverse VJ usage argued against such confounding for most clonotypes. Conclusions relied on cross-sectional statistical analysis, since the same donors could not be followed over many years. Out-of-frame TCR alpha sharing in monozygotic twins was systematically underestimated by recombination models, whereas sharing between unrelated individuals was in agreement with the recombination models. Fewer insertions were carried by abundant cord blood beta clonotypes; a weaker similar trend was observed in young adult naive repertoires, while no such trend was observed in memory repertoires. Compared with coincidental sharing between unrelated individuals, out-of-frame TCR alpha sequences shared between twins had an excess of sequences with low generation probability.

This clonotype was seen only a few times. This receptor's antigen is unknown. Base qualities are missing; no much larger clone stands one base away. Receptors were amplified or captured by 5' RACE. The listed sequencing device is Illumina HiSeq 2000. Template switching introduced a universal primer binding site; the final cDNA contained a unique molecular identifier, enabling accurate counting of TCR cDNA molecules. Specific primers in the conserved constant-segment region were used to synthesize first-strand cDNA for TCR alpha and beta chains. Each cDNA library was double barcoded, with a SMART-Mk sample barcode plus Illumina barcodes, to control for contamination. TruSeq adapter sequences, together with Illumina sample barcodes, were added in two successive PCR steps. The Illumina HiSeq platform was used with custom primers to sequence TCR alpha and beta cDNA libraries. In the source study's methods: MiGEC was used to process raw reads and extract unique molecular identifiers, and MiXCR was used to find CDR3 positions. For each individual, recombination models were inferred using an EM algorithm with the repgenHMM and IGoR tools. The analysis of shared clonotypes was done with the tcR package in R, with sharing normalized by the product of cloneset sizes. To study raw recombination free of thymic and clonal selection effects, out-of-frame nonproductive sequences were analyzed. TCRdb's own reprocessing of the public reads used fastp at Q25 and MiXCR and kept productive beta chains. Duplicate CDR3 protein sequences are folded into a single record with the most common DNA and genes. None of the V and J calls come from the authors' own analysis; TCRdb made them. The table for this sample lists 750,000 to 950,000 distinct CDR3 sequences; roughly an eighth of them were counted only once. Of the sample, around 1.5% is held by the ten largest clones.

All donors were healthy Caucasians. The twin cohort comprised three pairs of female monozygotic twins, all aged roughly 18 to 30 years. RNA for TCR libraries was isolated from peripheral blood mononuclear cells. V is pruned by 6 bases and J by 2 bases, leaving 9 bases of the junction without a gene match. Inclusive of the bounding cysteine and phenylalanine, the CDR3 is 16 residues long. The DNA shown is the 48-base CDR3, in frame from base 1. CDR1 and CDR2 are read off the germline V gene as SGHAT and FQNNGV. These data also featured in a second study, about yellow fever vaccine responses in identical twins. The second study's paper adds: The authors reported that the T cell response to vaccination in identical twins appeared partly convergent and partly personalized. Focusing on identical twins, the study followed the T cell clones that responded to the vaccine, and did so with precision.

The sequenced material came from PBMCs. This sequence was found in a woman aged 18-29 years in good health. The sequence links TRBV11-2 to TRBJ2-1; TRBD2 agrees with 8 junctional bases. The CDR3 protein sequence reads: CASSFTGGSTYNEQFF. The base sequence is TGTGCCAGCAGTTTCACGGGGGGGTCCACCTACAATGAGCAGTTCTTC.